The 3 T cell receptor beta chains below were found in one sample sequenced in a study of cytomegalovirus exposure and HLA in healthy donors. Generated by immunoSEQ multiplex PCR, the TCRdb table keeps only in-frame clones and is missing some. The sample shows about 150,000 clones, more than 75% of them seen only once. Sequencing used PBMCs. Receptors originate from a man younger than 35 in good health and CMV-seronegative.

This chain connects TRBV27 to TRBJ2-7; 13 nucleotides line up with TRBD2. Germline-derived CDR1 and CDR2 are MNHEY and SMNVEV (reference sequence). Trimming cost V 2 bases and J 6 bases; bases outside gene matches: 10. The CDR3 is 17 amino acids. CDR3 nucleotide sequence: TGTGCCAGCAGTTTACGAGGACTAGCGGGAGTCCCCCTCGAGCAGTACTTC. Amino acids: CASSLRGLAGVPLEQYF.

This clone appeared a single time. The chain recombines TRBV15 with TRBJ1-5; tentative D call: TRBD1 (5 bases). V lost 5 bases and J 3 bases, leaving 17 bases between the germline ends. Germline lookup yields CDR1 LNHNV and CDR2 YYDKDF (reference sequence). The CDR3 loop spans 16 amino acids. The CDR3 sequence is CATSRELGGNNQPQHF. CDR3 bases: TGTGCCACCAGCCGGGAACTCGGGGGTAACAATCAGCCCCAGCATTTT.

The chain recombines TRBV28 with TRBJ2-7; D perhaps matches TRBD1 (5 bases). Looked up from germline, CDR1 is MDHEN and CDR2 is SYDVKM. V gave up 6 bases and J gave up 1 base, with 13 bases separating them. The CDR3 spans 14 residues. CDR3 nucleotide sequence: TGTGCCAGCAGCCAGCGCAGGACATCCTACGAGCAGTACGTC. It is translated as CASSQRRTSYEQYV.